This TCR beta chain appears in the sequencing data of a study of technical replicates of blood from a few donors. The CDR3 has 17 amino acids. Trimming took 0 bases from V and 5 from J, leaving 16 bases between them. Germline V lookup: CDR1 LNHNV, CDR2 YYDKDF (reference sequence). Assay used: immunoSEQ multiplex PCR; TCRdb lists only in-frame clones, some missing. The repertoire holds almost 90,000 clones, 85% to 95% seen once, with around 0.3% in the top ten. This sequence originates from a human donor in good health. This chain uses TRBV15 with TRBJ1-4; tentatively, D is TRBD1 (5 bases). Sequencing was carried out using T cells isolated from PBMCs. The DNA of the CDR3 is TGTGCCACCAGCAGAGATACGGTCGGAGCAGGGAATGAAAAACTGTTTTTT. This gives the protein CATSRDTVGAGNEKLFF.